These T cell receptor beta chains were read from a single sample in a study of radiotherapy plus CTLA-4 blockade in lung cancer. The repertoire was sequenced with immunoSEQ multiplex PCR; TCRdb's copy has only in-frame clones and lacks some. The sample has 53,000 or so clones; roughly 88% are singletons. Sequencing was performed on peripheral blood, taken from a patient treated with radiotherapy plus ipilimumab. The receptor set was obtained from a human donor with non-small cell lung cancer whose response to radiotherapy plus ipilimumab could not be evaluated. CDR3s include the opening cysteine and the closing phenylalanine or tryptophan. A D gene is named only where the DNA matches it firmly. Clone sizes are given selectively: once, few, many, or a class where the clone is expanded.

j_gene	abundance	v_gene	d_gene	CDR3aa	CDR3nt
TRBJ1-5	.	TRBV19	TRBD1	CASSTRQGAGQPQHF	TGTGCCAGTAGTACGAGACAGGGGGCTGGTCAGCCCCAGCATTTT
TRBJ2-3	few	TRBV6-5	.	CASSYSTRSSTDTQYF	TGTGCCAGCAGTTACTCGACCAGGTCCTCCACAGATACGCAGTATTTT
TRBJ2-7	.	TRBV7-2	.	CASSFETGSSYEQYF	TGTGCCAGCAGCTTTGAGACAGGAAGCTCCTACGAGCAGTACTTC
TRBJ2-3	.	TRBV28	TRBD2	CASSSSGGVSTDTQYF	TGTGCCAGCAGCTCGAGTGGGGGGGTGAGCACAGATACGCAGTATTTT
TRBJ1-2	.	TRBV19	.	CASSRAYYGYTF	TGTGCCAGCAGCAGGGCTTACTATGGCTACACCTTC
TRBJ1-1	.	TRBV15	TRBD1	CATSRASSGTANTEAFF	TGTGCCACCAGCAGAGCATCATCCGGGACAGCGAACACTGAAGCTTTCTTT
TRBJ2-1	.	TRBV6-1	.	CASSGQAISYNEQFF	TGTGCCAGCAGTGGACAGGCTATCTCCTACAATGAGCAGTTCTTC
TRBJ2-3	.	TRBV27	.	CASSFRASDTQYF	TGTGCCAGCAGTTTCCGAGCATCAGATACGCAGTATTTT
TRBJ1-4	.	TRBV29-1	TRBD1	CSVERQGQGWGKDEKLFF	TGCAGCGTTGAACGCCAGGGACAGGGTTGGGGTAAGGATGAAAAACTGTTTTTT
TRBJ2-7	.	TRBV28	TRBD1	CASTPMGQGDEQYF	TGTGCCAGCACACCCATGGGACAGGGCGACGAGCAGTACTTC
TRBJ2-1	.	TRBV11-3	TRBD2	CASSQAGPDNEQFF	TGTGCCAGCAGCCAAGCGGGACCCGACAATGAGCAGTTCTTC
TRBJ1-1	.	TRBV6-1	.	CASSRGLTEAFF	TGTGCCAGCAGTAGGGGGTTGACTGAAGCTTTCTTT
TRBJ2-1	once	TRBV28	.	CASSRDWNSYNEQFF	TGTGCCAGCAGCCGGGACTGGAACTCCTACAATGAGCAGTTCTTC
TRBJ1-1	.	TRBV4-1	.	CASSQALLNTEAFF	TGCGCCAGCAGCCAAGCACTTCTGAACACTGAAGCTTTCTTT
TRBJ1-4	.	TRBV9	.	CASSGGPRNEKLFF	TGTGCCAGCAGCGGAGGCCCGCGTAATGAAAAACTGTTTTTT
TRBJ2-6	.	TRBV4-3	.	CASSQEQGWGANVLTF	TGCGCCAGCAGCCAAGAGCAGGGGTGGGGGGCCAACGTCCTGACTTTC
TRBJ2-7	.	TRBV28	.	CASSPPWGEGGESNEQYF	TGTGCCAGCAGTCCACCCTGGGGGGAAGGGGGCGAGTCGAACGAGCAGTACTTC
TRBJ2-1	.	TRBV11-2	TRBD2	CASSLAGLVWNEQFF	TGTGCCAGCAGCTTAGCCGGACTAGTGTGGAATGAGCAGTTCTTC
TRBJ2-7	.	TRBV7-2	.	CASSLDRGLGEQYF	TGTGCCAGCAGCTTAGACAGGGGACTTGGCGAGCAGTACTTC
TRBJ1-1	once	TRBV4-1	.	CASSQDGAGVTEAFF	TGCGCCAGCAGCCAAGATGGGGCAGGGGTCACTGAAGCTTTCTTT
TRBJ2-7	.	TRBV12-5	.	CASGLFSNYEQYF	TGTGCTAGTGGTTTGTTCAGTAACTACGAGCAGTACTTC
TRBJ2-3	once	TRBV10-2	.	CAPREGTDTQYF	TGCGCCCCGAGGGAGGGCACAGATACGCAGTATTTT
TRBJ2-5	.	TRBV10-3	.	CAISGVEETQYF	TGTGCCATCAGCGGGGTGGAAGAGACCCAGTACTTC
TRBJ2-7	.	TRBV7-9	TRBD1	CASRTGTGSYEQYF	TGTGCCAGCAGAACCGGGACAGGCTCCTACGAGCAGTACTTC
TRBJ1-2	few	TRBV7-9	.	CASSSTGLGYTF	TGTGCCAGCAGCTCAACAGGGTTGGGCTACACCTTC
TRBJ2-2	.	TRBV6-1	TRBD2	CASSEASGGAGTGELFF	TGTGCCAGCAGTGAAGCTAGCGGGGGGGCCGGCACCGGGGAGCTGTTTTTT
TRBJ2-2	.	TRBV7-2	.	CASSPRNTGELFF	TGTGCCAGCAGCCCCCGGAACACCGGGGAGCTGTTTTTT
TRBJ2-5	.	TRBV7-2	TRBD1	CASSLDRGAETQYF	TGTGCCAGCAGCTTAGACAGGGGAGCAGAGACCCAGTACTTC
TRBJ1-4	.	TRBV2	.	CASSLRGSPNEKLFF	TGTGCCAGCAGCCTCCGCGGGTCCCCGAATGAAAAACTGTTTTTT
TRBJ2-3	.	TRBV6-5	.	CASSLSGASTDTQYF	TGTGCCAGCAGTCTTAGCGGCGCTAGCACAGATACGCAGTATTTT
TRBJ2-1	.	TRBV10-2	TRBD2	CASRSLAGGPNEQFF	TGCGCCAGCAGATCTCTAGCGGGAGGGCCGAATGAGCAGTTCTTC
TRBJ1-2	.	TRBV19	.	CASSIGAASGSYTF	TGTGCCAGTAGTATCGGTGCGGCCTCAGGGAGCTACACCTTC
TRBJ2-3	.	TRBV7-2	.	CASSLSSSTDTQYF	TGTGCCAGCAGCTTATCTTCTAGCACAGATACGCAGTATTTT
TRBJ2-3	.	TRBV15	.	CATSRDQDTQYF	TGTGCCACCAGCAGAGATCAAGATACGCAGTATTTT
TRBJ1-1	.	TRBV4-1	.	CASSQAPKGERAFF	TGCGCCAGCAGCCAAGCTCCTAAGGGGGAGCGAGCTTTCTTT
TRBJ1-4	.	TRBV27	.	CASSRNPRTATPDEKLFF	TGTGCCAGCAGTCGAAACCCCAGGACAGCCACACCTGACGAAAAACTGTTTTTT
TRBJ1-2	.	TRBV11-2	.	CASSFPSPSGYTF	TGTGCCAGCAGCTTTCCCTCCCCGTCTGGCTACACCTTC
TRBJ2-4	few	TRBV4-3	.	CASSQDWRVQGIQYF	TGCGCCAGCAGCCAAGATTGGAGGGTGCAGGGCATTCAGTACTTC
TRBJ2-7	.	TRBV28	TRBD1	CASSLGDRGYEQYF	TGTGCCAGCAGTTTAGGGGACAGGGGCTACGAGCAGTACTTC
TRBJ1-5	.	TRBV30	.	CAWTQQASHQPQHF	TGTGCCTGGACCCAACAGGCCTCGCATCAGCCCCAGCATTTT
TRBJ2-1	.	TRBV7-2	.	CASSLVRLGGNNEQFF	TGTGCCAGCAGCTTAGTGCGGCTGGGGGGTAACAATGAGCAGTTCTTC
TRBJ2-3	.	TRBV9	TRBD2	CASSVFPGTSGGDTQYF	TGTGCCAGCAGCGTCTTCCCCGGGACTAGCGGGGGAGATACGCAGTATTTT
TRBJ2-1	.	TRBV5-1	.	CASSLAVGGEQFF	TGCGCCAGCAGCTTGGCCGTAGGAGGTGAGCAGTTCTTC